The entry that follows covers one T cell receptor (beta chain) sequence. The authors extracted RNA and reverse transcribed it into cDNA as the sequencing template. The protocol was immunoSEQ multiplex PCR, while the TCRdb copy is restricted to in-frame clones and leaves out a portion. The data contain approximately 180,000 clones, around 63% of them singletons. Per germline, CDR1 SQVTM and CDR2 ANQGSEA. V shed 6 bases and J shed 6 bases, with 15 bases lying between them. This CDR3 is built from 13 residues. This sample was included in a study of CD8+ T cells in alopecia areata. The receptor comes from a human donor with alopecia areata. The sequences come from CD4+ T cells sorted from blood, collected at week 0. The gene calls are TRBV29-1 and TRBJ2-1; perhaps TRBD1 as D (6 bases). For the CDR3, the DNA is TGCAGCGTGTTGGCAGGGGCCATCAATGAGCAGTTCTTC. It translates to CSVLAGAINEQFF.